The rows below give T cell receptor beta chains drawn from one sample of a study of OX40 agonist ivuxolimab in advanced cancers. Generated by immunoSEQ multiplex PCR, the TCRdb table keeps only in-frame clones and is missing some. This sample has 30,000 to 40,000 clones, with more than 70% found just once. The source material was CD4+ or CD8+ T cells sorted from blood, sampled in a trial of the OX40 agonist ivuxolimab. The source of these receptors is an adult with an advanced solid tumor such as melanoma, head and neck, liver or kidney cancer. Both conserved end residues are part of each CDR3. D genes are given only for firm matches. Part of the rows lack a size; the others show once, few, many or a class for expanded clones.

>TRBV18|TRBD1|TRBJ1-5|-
CASSLGTEQPQHF
TGTGCCAGCTCCCTAGGGACAGAACAGCCCCAGCATTTT
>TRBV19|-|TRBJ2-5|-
CASSIDEGRTETQYF
TGTGCCAGTAGTATAGATGAGGGAAGGACCGAGACCCAGTACTTC
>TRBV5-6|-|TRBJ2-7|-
CASSLGRGRDYRYF
TGTGCCAGCAGCTTGGGCAGGGGTCGCGACTATCGGTACTTC
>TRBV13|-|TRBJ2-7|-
CASSLGRQLSYEQYF
TGTGCCAGCAGCTTAGGCCGCCAGCTCTCCTACGAGCAGTACTTC
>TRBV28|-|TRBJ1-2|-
CASRGQTTYGYAF
TGTGCCAGCAGAGGACAGACAACCTATGGCTACGCCTTC
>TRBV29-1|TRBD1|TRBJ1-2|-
CSVVQGIGGYTF
TGCAGCGTTGTACAGGGGATAGGGGGCTACACCTTC
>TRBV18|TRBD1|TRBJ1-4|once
CASSPRTGAEKLFF
TGTGCCAGCTCACCTAGAACAGGGGCCGAAAAACTGTTTTTT
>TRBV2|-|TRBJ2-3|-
CASLSTDTQYF
TGTGCCAGCCTATCCACAGATACGCAGTATTTT
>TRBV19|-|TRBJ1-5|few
CASILHSNQPQHF
TGTGCCAGTATCTTGCATAGCAATCAGCCCCAGCATTTT
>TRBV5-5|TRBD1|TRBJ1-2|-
CASSLRDRSIGGYTF
TGTGCCAGCAGCTTGAGGGACAGGAGCATAGGGGGCTACACCTTC
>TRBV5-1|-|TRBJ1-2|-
CASSPTDSRGYTF
TGCGCCAGCAGCCCGACGGATTCCCGGGGCTACACCTTC